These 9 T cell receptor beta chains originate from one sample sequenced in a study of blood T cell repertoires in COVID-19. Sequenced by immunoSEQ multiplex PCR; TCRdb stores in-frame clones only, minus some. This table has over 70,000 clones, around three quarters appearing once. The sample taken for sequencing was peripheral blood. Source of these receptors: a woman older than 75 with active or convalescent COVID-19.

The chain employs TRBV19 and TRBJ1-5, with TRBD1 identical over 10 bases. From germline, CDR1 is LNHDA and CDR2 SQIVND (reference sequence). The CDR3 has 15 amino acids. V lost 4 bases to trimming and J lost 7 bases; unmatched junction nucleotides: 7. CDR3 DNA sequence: TGTGCCAGTAGTACTACGGGACAGGGGAGCCAGCCCCAGCATTTT. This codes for CASSTTGQGSQPQHF.

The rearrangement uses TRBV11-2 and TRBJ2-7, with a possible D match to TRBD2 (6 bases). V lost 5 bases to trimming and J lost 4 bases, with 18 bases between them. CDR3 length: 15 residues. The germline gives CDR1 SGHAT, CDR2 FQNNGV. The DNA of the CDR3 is TGTGCCAGCAGCCAATCGGGAGACTCAAGGTACGAGCAGTACTTC. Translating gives CASSQSGDSRYEQYF.

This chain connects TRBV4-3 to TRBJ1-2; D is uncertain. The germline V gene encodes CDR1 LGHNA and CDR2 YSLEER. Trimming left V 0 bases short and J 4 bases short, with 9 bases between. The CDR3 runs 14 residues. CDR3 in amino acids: CASSQDLRSYGYTF. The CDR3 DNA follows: TGCGCCAGCAGCCAAGATCTAAGGAGCTATGGCTACACCTTC.

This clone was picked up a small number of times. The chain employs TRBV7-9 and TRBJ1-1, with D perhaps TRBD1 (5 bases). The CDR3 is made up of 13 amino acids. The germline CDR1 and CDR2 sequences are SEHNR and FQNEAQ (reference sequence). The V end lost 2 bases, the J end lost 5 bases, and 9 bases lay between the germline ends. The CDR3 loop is CASSLSGGTEAFF. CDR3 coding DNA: TGTGCCAGCAGCTTATCGGGGGGAACTGAAGCTTTCTTT.

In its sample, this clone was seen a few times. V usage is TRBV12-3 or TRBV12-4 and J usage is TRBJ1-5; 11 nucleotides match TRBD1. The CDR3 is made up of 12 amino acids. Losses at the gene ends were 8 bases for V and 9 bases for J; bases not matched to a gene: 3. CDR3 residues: CASGTGGRPQHF. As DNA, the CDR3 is TGTGCCAGCGGGACAGGGGGAAGGCCCCAGCATTTT.

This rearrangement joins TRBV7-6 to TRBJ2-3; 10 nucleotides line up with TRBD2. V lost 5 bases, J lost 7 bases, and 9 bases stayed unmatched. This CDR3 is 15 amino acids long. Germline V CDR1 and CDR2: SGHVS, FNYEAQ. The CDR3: CASSPRSGGAYTQYF. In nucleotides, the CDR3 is TGTGCCAGCAGCCCCCGGAGCGGGGGGGCATATACGCAGTATTTT.

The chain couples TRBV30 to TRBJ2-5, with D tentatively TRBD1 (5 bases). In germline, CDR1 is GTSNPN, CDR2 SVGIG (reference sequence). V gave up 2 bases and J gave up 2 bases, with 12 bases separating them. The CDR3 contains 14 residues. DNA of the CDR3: TGTGCCTGGAGTCCCGGCCAGGGACAAGAGACCCAGTACTTC. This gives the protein CAWSPGQGQETQYF.

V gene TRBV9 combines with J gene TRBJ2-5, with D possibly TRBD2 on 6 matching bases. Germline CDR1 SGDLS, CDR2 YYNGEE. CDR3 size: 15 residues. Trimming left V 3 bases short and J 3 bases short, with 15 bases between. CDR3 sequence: CASSASMGGKETQYF. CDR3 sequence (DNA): TGTGCCAGCAGCGCCAGCATGGGCGGGAAAGAGACCCAGTACTTC.

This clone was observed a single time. CDR3 amino acids: CASSRDRGEGYGYTF. The CDR3 bases are TGCGCCAGCAGCCGCGACAGGGGAGAGGGCTATGGCTACACCTTC. The chain recombines TRBV4-3 with TRBJ1-2, with 8 bases aligning to TRBD1. The V and J ends lost 4 bases and 4 bases, in that order; junction bases with no gene match: 8. The CDR3 runs 15 residues. Germline-derived CDR1 and CDR2 are LGHNA and YSLEER.